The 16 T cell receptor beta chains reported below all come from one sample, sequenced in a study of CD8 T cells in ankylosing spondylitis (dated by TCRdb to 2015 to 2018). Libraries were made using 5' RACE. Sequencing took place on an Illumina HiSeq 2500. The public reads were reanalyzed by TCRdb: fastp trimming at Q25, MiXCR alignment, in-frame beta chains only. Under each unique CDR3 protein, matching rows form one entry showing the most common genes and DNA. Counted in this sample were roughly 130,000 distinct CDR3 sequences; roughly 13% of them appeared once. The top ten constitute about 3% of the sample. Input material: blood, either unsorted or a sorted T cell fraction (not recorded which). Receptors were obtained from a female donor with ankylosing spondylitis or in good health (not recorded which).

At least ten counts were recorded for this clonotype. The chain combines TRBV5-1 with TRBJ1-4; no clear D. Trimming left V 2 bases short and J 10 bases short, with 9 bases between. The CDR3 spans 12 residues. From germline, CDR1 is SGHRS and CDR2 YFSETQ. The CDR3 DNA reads TGCGCCAGCAGCTTCGACGGCGGAAAACTGTTTTTT. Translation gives CASSFDGGKLFF.

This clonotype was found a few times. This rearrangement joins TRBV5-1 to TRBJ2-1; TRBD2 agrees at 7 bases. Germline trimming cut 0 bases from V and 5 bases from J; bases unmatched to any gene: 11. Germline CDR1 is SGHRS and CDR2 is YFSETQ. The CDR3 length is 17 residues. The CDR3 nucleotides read TGCGCCAGCAGCTTGGGACTAGCAAACTTCGGGAACAATGAGCAGTTCTTC. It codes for CASSLGLANFGNNEQFF.

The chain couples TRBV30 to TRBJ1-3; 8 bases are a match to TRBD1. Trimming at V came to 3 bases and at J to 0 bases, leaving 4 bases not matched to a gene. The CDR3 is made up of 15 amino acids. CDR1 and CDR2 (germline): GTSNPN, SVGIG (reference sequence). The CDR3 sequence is CAWRDRVNSGNTIYF. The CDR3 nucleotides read TGTGCCTGGAGGGACAGGGTAAACTCTGGAAACACCATATATTTT.

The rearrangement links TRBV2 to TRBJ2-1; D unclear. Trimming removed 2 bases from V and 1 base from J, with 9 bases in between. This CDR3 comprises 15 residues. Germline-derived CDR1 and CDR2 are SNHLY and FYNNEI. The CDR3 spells CASSETGRSYNEQFF. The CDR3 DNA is TGTGCCAGCAGTGAAACTGGCAGGTCCTACAATGAGCAGTTCTTC.

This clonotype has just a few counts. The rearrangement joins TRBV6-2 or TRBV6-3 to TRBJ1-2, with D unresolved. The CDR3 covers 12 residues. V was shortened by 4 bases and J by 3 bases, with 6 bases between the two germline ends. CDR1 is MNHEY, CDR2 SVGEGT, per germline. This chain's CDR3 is CASSSTDYGYTF. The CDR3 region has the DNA TGTGCCAGCAGTTCGACGGACTATGGCTACACCTTC.

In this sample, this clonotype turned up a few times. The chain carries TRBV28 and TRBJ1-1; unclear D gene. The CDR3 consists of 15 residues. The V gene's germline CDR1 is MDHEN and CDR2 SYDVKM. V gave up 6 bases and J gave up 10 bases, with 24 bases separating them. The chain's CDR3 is CASSHLSEGRPVAFF. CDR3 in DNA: TGTGCCAGCAGCCACCTCTCGGAAGGACGGCCCGTAGCTTTCTTT.

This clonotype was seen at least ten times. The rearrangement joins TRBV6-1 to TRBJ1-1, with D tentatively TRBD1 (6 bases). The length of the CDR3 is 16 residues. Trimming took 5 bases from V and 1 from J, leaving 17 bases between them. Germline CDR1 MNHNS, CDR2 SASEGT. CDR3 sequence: CASSHRSGARNTEAFF. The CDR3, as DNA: TGTGCCAGCAGTCATCGTTCAGGGGCACGGAACACTGAAGCTTTCTTT.

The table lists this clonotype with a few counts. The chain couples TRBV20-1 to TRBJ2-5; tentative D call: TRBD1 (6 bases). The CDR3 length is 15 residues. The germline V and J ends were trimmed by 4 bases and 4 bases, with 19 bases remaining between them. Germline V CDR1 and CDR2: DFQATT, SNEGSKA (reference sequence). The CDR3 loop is CSAIPLGAGGETQYF. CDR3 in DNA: TGCAGTGCTATCCCTCTGGGGGCCGGAGGAGAGACCCAGTACTTC.

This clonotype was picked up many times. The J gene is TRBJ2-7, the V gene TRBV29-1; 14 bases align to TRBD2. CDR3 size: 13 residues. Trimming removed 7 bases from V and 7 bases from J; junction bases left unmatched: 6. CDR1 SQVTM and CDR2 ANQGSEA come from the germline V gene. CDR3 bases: TGCAGCGGACTAGCGGGAGGGCCGGGGGAGCAGTACTTC. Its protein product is CSGLAGGPGEQYF.

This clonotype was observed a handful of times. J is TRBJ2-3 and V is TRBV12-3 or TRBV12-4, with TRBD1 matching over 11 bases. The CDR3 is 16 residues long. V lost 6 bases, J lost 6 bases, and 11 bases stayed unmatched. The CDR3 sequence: CASRSGTGGASDTQYF. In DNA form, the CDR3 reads TGTGCCAGCAGATCCGGGACAGGGGGTGCCTCGGATACGCAGTATTTT.

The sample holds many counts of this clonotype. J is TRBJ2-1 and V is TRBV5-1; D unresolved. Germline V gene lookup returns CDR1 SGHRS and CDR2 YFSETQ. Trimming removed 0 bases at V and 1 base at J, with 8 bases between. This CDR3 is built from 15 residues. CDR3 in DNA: TGCGCCAGCAGCTTGGACCGGGTTTCCTACAATGAGCAGTTCTTC. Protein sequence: CASSLDRVSYNEQFF.

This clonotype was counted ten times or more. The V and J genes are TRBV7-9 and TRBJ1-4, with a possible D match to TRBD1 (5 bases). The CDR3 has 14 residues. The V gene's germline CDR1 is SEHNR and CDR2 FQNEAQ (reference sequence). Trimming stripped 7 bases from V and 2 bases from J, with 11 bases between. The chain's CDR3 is CASNPGTTNEKLFF. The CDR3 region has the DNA TGTGCCAGCAACCCCGGGACGACTAATGAAAAACTGTTTTTT.

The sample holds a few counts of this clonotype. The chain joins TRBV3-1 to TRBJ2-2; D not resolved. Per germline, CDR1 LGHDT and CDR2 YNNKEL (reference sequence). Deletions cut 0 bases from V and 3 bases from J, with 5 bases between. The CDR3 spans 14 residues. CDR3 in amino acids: CASSQELYTGELFF. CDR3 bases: TGTGCCAGCAGCCAAGAACTTTACACCGGGGAGCTGTTTTTT.

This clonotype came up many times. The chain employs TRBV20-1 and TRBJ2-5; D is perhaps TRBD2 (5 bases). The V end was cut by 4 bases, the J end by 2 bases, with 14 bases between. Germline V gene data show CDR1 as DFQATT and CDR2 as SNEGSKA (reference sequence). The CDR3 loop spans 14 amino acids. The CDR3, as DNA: TGCAGTGCTATACTCACTAGAATTCAAGAGACCCAGTACTTC. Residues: CSAILTRIQETQYF.

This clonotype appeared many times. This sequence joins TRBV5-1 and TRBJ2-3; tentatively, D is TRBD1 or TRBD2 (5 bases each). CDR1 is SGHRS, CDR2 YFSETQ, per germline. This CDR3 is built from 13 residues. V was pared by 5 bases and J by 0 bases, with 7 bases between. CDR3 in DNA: TGCGCCAGCAGAGAGGGGAGCACAGATACGCAGTATTTT. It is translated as CASREGSTDTQYF.

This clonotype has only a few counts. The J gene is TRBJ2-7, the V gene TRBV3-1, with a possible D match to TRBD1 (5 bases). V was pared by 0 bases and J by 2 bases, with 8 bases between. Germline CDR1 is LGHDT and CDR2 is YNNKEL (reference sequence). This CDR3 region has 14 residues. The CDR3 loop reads CASSQDPGTYEQYF. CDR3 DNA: TGTGCCAGCAGCCAAGATCCAGGGACCTACGAGCAGTACTTC.